The clone carrying this TCR beta chain was observed many times. The sample is drawn from a study of T cells in Graves' hyperthyroidism and ophthalmopathy. Disease duration under 2 months; hyperthyroidism patients were aged 18 to 65. Researchers amplified the TCR beta CDR3 regions from RNA transcripts. When the TCR CDR3 underwent first-round RT-PCR, the HTBI primer set was used. TCRdb passed the multiplex PCR reads through MiXCR, listing each CDR3 protein once. The top ten clones hold under 8% of a sample with a few hundred thousand distinct CDR3 sequences, less than 20% of them seen once. The CDR3 is made up of 15 amino acids. Germline V lookup: CDR1 SNHLY, CDR2 FYNNEI. The V and J ends lost 5 bases and 7 bases, in that order; junction bases with no gene match: 8.

The chain uses TRBV2 and TRBJ1-6; TRBD1 matches at 7 bases. The sequenced sample consisted of blood. The receptor was isolated from a woman in her twenties or thirties with Graves' hyperthyroidism. Here the CDR3 DNA reads TGTGCCAGCAGTCGAACAGGGGTCGGAAATTCACCCCTCCACTTT. Protein: CASSRTGVGNSPLHF. Together with reference TRBV2 and TRBJ1-6, the CDR3 gives the full variable domain: EPEVTQTPSHQVTQMGQEVILRCVPISNHLYFYWYRQILGQKVEFLVSFYNNEISEKSEIFDDQFSVERPDGSNFTLKIRSTKLEDSAMYFCASSRTGVGNSPLHFGNGTRLTVT.